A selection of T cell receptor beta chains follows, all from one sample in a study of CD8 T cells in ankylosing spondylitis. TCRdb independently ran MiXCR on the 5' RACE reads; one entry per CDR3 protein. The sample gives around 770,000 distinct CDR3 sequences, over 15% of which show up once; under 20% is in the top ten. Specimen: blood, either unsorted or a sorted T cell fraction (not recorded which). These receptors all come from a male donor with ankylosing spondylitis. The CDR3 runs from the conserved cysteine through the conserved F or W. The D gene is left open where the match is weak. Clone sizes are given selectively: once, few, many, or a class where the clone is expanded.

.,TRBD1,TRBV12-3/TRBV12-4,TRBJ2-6,CASSDRGSSGANVLTF,TGTGCCAGCAGTGACAGGGGGTCATCTGGGGCCAACGTCCTGACTTTC
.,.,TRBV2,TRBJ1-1,CARSGLSMNTEAFF,TGTGCCAGATCTGGACTTTCCATGAACACTGAAGCTTTCTTT
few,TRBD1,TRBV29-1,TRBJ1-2,CSVDVGGPYGYTF,TGCAGCGTTGATGTAGGGGGCCCATATGGCTACACCTTC
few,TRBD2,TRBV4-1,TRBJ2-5,CASSLGTSLRTQYF,TGCGCCAGCAGCCTTGGGACTAGCTTGCGGACCCAGTACTTC
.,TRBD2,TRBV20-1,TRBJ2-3,CSADAYSGRSTDTQYF,TGCAGTGCCGACGCGTATAGCGGGAGGTCCACAGATACGCAGTATTTT
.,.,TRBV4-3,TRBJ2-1,CASSQEGWGMNEQFF,TGCGCCAGCAGCCAAGAAGGGTGGGGTATGAATGAGCAGTTCTTC
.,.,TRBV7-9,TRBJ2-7,CASSPAQGYEQYF,TGTGCCAGCAGCCCCGCGCAGGGCTACGAGCAGTACTTC
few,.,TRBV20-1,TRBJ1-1,CSANKQGLNTEAFF,TGCAGTGCTAACAAACAGGGCTTGAACACTGAAGCTTTCTTT
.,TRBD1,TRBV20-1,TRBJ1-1,CSARKGTASEAFF,TGCAGTGCTAGGAAAGGGACAGCGAGTGAAGCTTTCTTT
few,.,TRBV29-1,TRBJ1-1,CSVDRGDTEAFF,TGCAGCGTTGATAGGGGAGACACTGAAGCTTTCTTT
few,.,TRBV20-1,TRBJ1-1,CSARDGTANTEAFF,TGCAGTGCTAGAGATGGTACAGCAAACACTGAAGCTTTCTTT
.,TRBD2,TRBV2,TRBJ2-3,CATPSGGTRTDTQYF,TGTGCCACCCCGAGCGGGGGGACCCGCACAGATACGCAGTATTTT
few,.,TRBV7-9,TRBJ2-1,CASSLGVAQNEQFF,TGTGCCAGCAGCTTAGGAGTAGCTCAGAATGAGCAGTTCTTC
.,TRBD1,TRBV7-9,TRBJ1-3,CASSFGTGFGNTIYF,TGTGCCAGCAGCTTCGGGACAGGGTTTGGAAACACCATATATTTT